Shown below are 5 T cell receptor beta chains from a single sample sequenced in a study of a mutant IDH1 vaccine in newly diagnosed glioma. Assay used: immunoSEQ multiplex PCR; TCRdb lists only in-frame clones, some missing. The sample has 8,500 to 14,000 clones; around 81% are singletons. Time point defined: week 47, end of study. Every single dose of the vaccine, 300 ug of mutant IDH1 20-mer peptide, came with topical imiquimod. No antigen has been assigned to these receptors. The material sequenced was PBMCs, taken from a glioma patient whose treatment included an IDH1 peptide vaccine. The receptor source for this set is a man under 40 with glioma.

The V gene is TRBV9, the J gene TRBJ2-5, with TRBD2 matching 7 bases. The V segment lost 2 bases and the J segment 5 bases; nucleotides outside the gene matches: 0. The V gene's germline CDR1 is SGDLS and CDR2 YYNGEE. CDR3 length: 12 amino acids. For the CDR3, the DNA is TGTGCCAGCAGCGTGGGAGGGGAGACCCAGTACTTC. This codes for CASSVGGETQYF.

This clone was seen a few times. The chain joins TRBV27 to TRBJ2-7, with D perhaps matching TRBD1 or TRBD2 (5 bases each). V lost 3 bases and J 4 bases, leaving 16 bases between the germline ends. Per the germline V gene, CDR1 is MNHEY and CDR2 is SMNVEV (reference sequence). This CDR3 has 15 amino acids. CDR3 bases: TGTGCCAGCAGTTTTCTCTCAGAGGGGACGTACGAGCAGTACTTC. It specifies CASSFLSEGTYEQYF.

V gene TRBV6-1 combines with J gene TRBJ1-2; unclear D gene. The CDR3 has 13 residues. V lost 6 bases and J lost 2, with 10 bases in between. CDR1 MNHNS and CDR2 SASEGT come from the germline V gene. The CDR3: CASSLRRNYGYTF. The CDR3 region has the DNA TGTGCCAGCAGCCTGAGAAGGAACTATGGCTACACCTTC.

The CDR3 region has the DNA TGTGCCAGCAGCTTGGTCCGCGAGCAGTACTTC. Translated: CASSLVREQYF. V and J are TRBV7-2 and TRBJ2-7; D not certain. Trimming pared 3 bases from V and 6 bases from J, leaving 6 bases between. The CDR3 is 11 amino acids. Germline V CDR1 and CDR2: SGHTA, FQGNSA.

The genes are TRBV5-6 and TRBJ2-3, with D uncertain. The germline V gene has CDR1 SGHDT and CDR2 YYEEEE. V lost 1 base, J lost 0 bases, and 9 bases lay in between. The CDR3 is 15 residues long. The CDR3 DNA reads TGTGCCAGCAGCTTGACCGGCAGTAGCACAGATACGCAGTATTTT. Its protein is CASSLTGSSTDTQYF.